The subject of this entry is one T cell receptor beta chain. No antigen is known for it. Germline V CDR1 and CDR2: LGHNA, YNFKEQ. Unmatched junction bases numbered 4, after V lost 1 base and J lost 1 base. The CDR3 has 18 residues. These data come from a study of shared clonotypes between healthy human individuals. Study-wide findings and caveats: Approximately 4.6% of naive CD4 clonotypes were shared across a few donors. Some clonotypes were shared by all four sorted-subset donors, while others were not shared. The non-shared ones had lower generation probabilities than the shared ones.

Using immunoSEQ multiplex PCR, the repertoire was profiled, and TCRdb retains in-frame clones only, with some absent. The sample consists of fewer than 3 million clones, just under 95% of them appearing once. Every contributor of samples was a Caucasian grown-up residing in Nashville, Tennessee. The investigators split CD4+ cells into a CD45RA+ naive subset and a CD45RA-negative memory subset. The chain employs TRBV4-2 and TRBJ2-2, with TRBD2 identical over 12 bases. The sequencing input was naive CD4+ T cells from PBMCs. Subset given: CD45RA+ positively selected. The sequence was obtained from a man aged 18 to 29 in good health. Some clones in this sample may be carry-over from other donors' samples. The CDR3 here is CASSQATLAGGNTGELFF. The CDR3 nucleotides are TGTGCCAGCAGCCAAGCAACACTAGCGGGAGGGAACACCGGGGAGCTGTTTTTT.